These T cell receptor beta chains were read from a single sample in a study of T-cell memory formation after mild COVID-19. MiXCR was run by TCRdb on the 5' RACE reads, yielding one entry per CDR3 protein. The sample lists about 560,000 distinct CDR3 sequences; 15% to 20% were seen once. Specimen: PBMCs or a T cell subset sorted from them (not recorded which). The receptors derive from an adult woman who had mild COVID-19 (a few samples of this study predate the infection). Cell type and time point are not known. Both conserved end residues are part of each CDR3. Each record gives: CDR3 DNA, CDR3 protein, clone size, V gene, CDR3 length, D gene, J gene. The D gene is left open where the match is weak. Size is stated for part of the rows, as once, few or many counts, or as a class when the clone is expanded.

CDR3 DNA: TGTGCCAGCAGCCAAGATCAGGTCCCATCTGAAGCTTTCTTT
CDR3 protein: CASSQDQVPSEAFF
clone size: few
V gene: TRBV3-1
CDR3 length: 14
D gene: .
J gene: TRBJ1-1

CDR3 DNA: TGTGCCAGCAGCTTGCAGGGACAGCAAGAGACCCAGTACTTC
CDR3 protein: CASSLQGQQETQYF
clone size: many
V gene: TRBV5-6
CDR3 length: 14
D gene: TRBD1
J gene: TRBJ2-5

CDR3 DNA: TGTGCCAGCAGCGCCGGACTAGCGACTAGCACAGATACGCAGTATTTT
CDR3 protein: CASSAGLATSTDTQYF
clone size: few
V gene: TRBV9
CDR3 length: 16
D gene: TRBD2
J gene: TRBJ2-3

CDR3 DNA: TGCGCCAGCAGCTATCATTCGGGGGCCTATGGCTACACCTTC
CDR3 protein: CASSYHSGAYGYTF
clone size: few
V gene: TRBV4-1
CDR3 length: 14
D gene: .
J gene: TRBJ1-2

CDR3 DNA: TGTGCCAGCAGCCTGGGACTACCCAGCACAGATACGCAGTATTTT
CDR3 protein: CASSLGLPSTDTQYF
clone size: many
V gene: TRBV7-6
CDR3 length: 15
D gene: TRBD2
J gene: TRBJ2-3

CDR3 DNA: TGTGCCACCCAAGACACGGTTGGACCCGGGGAGCTGTTTTTT
CDR3 protein: CATQDTVGPGELFF
clone size: .
V gene: TRBV24-1
CDR3 length: 14
D gene: .
J gene: TRBJ2-2

CDR3 DNA: TGTGCCAGCAGCTCCAGGACAGGGACAAACGAGCAGTACTTC
CDR3 protein: CASSSRTGTNEQYF
clone size: many
V gene: TRBV7-2
CDR3 length: 14
D gene: TRBD1
J gene: TRBJ2-7

CDR3 DNA: TGTGCCAGCAGCTCGATCCGCGGGGGGCTAAGGGCGGCTTTCTTT
CDR3 protein: CASSSIRGGLRAAFF
clone size: few
V gene: TRBV11-2
CDR3 length: 15
D gene: .
J gene: TRBJ1-1

CDR3 DNA: TGTGCCAGCAGTGTGGGACAGGGAATCGAGGGCTACACCTTC
CDR3 protein: CASSVGQGIEGYTF
clone size: .
V gene: TRBV12-3/TRBV12-4
CDR3 length: 14
D gene: TRBD1
J gene: TRBJ1-2

CDR3 DNA: TGCGCCAGCAGCTTGAGTGGGACCAACGATGGCTACACCTTC
CDR3 protein: CASSLSGTNDGYTF
clone size: many
V gene: TRBV5-1
CDR3 length: 14
D gene: .
J gene: TRBJ1-2